This entry lists 23 T cell receptor beta chains sequenced from one sample in a study of control samples from healthy donors and cancer patients. The data were produced by immunoSEQ multiplex PCR, yet TCRdb's version contains in-frame clones alone and is incomplete. Here the sample spans tens of thousands of clones, about 89% being singletons. Material: PBMCs. All receptors derive from an older woman with lung cancer.

V usage is TRBV10-3 and J usage is TRBJ2-7, with TRBD1 matching 7 bases. Germline V gene sequence: CDR1 ENHRY, CDR2 SYGVKD. This CDR3 comprises 16 residues. V lost 2 bases to trimming and J lost 0 bases; unmatched junction nucleotides: 7. The CDR3 sequence: CAISEGGPGGSYEQYF. The DNA of the CDR3 is TGTGCCATCAGTGAGGGGGGACCAGGGGGCTCCTACGAGCAGTACTTC.

The V and J genes are TRBV11-2 and TRBJ2-1; 10 bases fit TRBD2. CDR3 size: 17 residues. The germline V gene encodes CDR1 SGHAT and CDR2 FQNNGV. V was clipped by 2 bases and J by 1 base; unmatched bases: 5. The CDR3 DNA sequence: TGTGCCAGCAGCTTAACGGGACTAGCGAATTCCTACAATGAGCAGTTCTTC. Protein: CASSLTGLANSYNEQFF.

The chain employs TRBV18 and TRBJ2-5; weak D call: TRBD2 (6 bases). This CDR3 has 13 residues. With 3 bases removed from V and 2 bases from J, the gap between germline ends came to 7 bases. Germline CDR1 and CDR2: KGHSH and LQKENI. The DNA for the CDR3 is TGTGCCAGCTCACCGACTAGTCAAGAGACCCAGTACTTC. Its translation: CASSPTSQETQYF. The full variable domain, in which reference TRBV18 and TRBJ2-5 provide the parts outside the CDR3, is NAGVMQNPRHLVRRRGQEARLRCSPMKGHSHVYWYRQLPEEGLKFMVYLQKENIIDESGMPKERFSAEFPKEGPSILRIQQVVRGDSAAYFCASSPTSQETQYFGPGTRLLVL.

The chain uses TRBV24-1 and TRBJ1-1; 7 bases fit TRBD1. The J segment lost 5 bases and the V segment lost 8 bases, leaving 13 bases of the junction unmatched. CDR1 KGHDR and CDR2 SFDVKD come from the germline V gene. The CDR3 sequence is 15 residues long. CDR3 nucleotide sequence: TGTGCCACCACTATACAGGGGCCCTTGGGGACTGAAGCTTTCTTT. It translates to CATTIQGPLGTEAFF.

This chain connects TRBV7-2 to TRBJ2-5; no definite D call. The germline CDR1 and CDR2 sequences are SGHTA and FQGNSA. There are 12 residues in the CDR3. V lost 1 base and J lost 2, with 2 bases in between. CDR3 nucleotides: TGTGCCAGCAGCTTAGTGCAAGAGACCCAGTACTTC. This gives the protein CASSLVQETQYF.

The chain couples TRBV4-3 to TRBJ2-7; 10 bases are shared with TRBD2. The germline V gene has CDR1 LGHNA and CDR2 YSLEER. This CDR3 is built from 15 residues. Losses at the gene ends were 0 bases for V and 2 bases for J; bases not matched to a gene: 1. CDR3 sequence: CASSQELAGTYEQYF. In DNA form, the CDR3 reads TGCGCCAGCAGCCAAGAACTAGCGGGAACCTACGAGCAGTACTTC.

The J gene is TRBJ2-1, the V gene TRBV5-6; tentative D call: TRBD1 (6 bases). The V gene lost 4 bases and the J gene lost 7 bases, with 6 bases spanning the gap. The germline gives CDR1 SGHDT, CDR2 YYEEEE. The CDR3 is made up of 11 amino acids. This chain's CDR3 is CASSQGNEQFF. The CDR3 coding sequence is TGTGCCAGCAGCCAGGGGAATGAGCAGTTCTTC.

This chain joins TRBV24-1 and TRBJ2-5; no clear D gene. The V end lost 5 bases, the J end lost 2 bases, and 8 bases lay between the germline ends. Germline CDR1 and CDR2: KGHDR and SFDVKD. CDR3 length: 13 residues. The CDR3 DNA reads TGTGCCACCAGTGCTCCTGGGCAAGAGACCCAGTACTTC. This translates into CATSAPGQETQYF.

The CDR3 sequence: CASSYSVTGDSPLHF. The CDR3, as DNA: TGTGCCAGCAGTTACTCGGTGACCGGTGATTCACCCCTCCACTTT. This rearrangement joins TRBV6-6 to TRBJ1-6; no firm D call. The CDR3 has 15 amino acids. Trimming took off 0 bases at V and 8 bases at J, with 11 bases between the two ends. Germline CDR1 MNHNY, CDR2 SVGAGI (reference sequence).

V gene TRBV7-2 combines with J gene TRBJ1-1, with D possibly being TRBD1 (6 bases). Trimming removed 2 bases at V and 4 bases at J, with 14 bases between. The CDR3 has 15 amino acids. In germline, CDR1 is SGHTA, CDR2 FQGNSA. The CDR3, as DNA: TGTGCCAGCAGCTTAAATGGGGGGCTGGGCACTGAAGCTTTCTTT. This codes for CASSLNGGLGTEAFF.

CDR3 sequence reads: CASSPPQSVGEQYF. The CDR3 nucleotides read TGTGCCAGCAGCCCCCCTCAGAGTGTGGGCGAGCAGTACTTC. This sequence joins TRBV5-4 and TRBJ2-7; D not certain. V lost 4 bases, J lost 6 bases, and 17 bases lay in between. CDR1 is SGHNT and CDR2 is YYREEE in the germline V gene (reference sequence). The CDR3 runs 14 residues.

The gene calls are TRBV19 and TRBJ1-5; a possible D gene is TRBD1 (5 bases). This CDR3 has 15 amino acids. Trimming cost V 2 bases and J 5 bases, with 13 bases left between them. Per the germline V gene, CDR1 is LNHDA and CDR2 is SQIVND (reference sequence). CDR3 sequence: CASSIWDQSHQPQHF. In nucleotides, the CDR3 is TGTGCCAGTAGTATATGGGACCAGTCCCATCAGCCCCAGCATTTT. The whole variable domain, filled in from reference TRBV19 and TRBJ1-5, reads DGGITQSPKYLFRKEGQNVTLSCEQNLNHDAMYWYRQDPGQGLRLIYYSQIVNDFQKGDIAEGYSVSREKKESFPLTVTSAQKNPTAFYLCASSIWDQSHQPQHFGDGTRLSIL.

The rearrangement joins TRBV7-3 to TRBJ2-7, with D unresolved. V was cut by 3 bases and J by 4 bases, with 10 bases left in between. Germline-derived CDR1 and CDR2 are SGHTA and FQGTGA. The CDR3 runs to 13 residues. The CDR3 DNA follows: TGTGCCAGCAGCTTTGAAAAGGGATACGAGCAGTACTTC. Its translation is CASSFEKGYEQYF.

This chain links TRBV5-1 with TRBJ2-1, with 9 bases aligning to TRBD2. After removal of 0 bases from V and 6 bases from J, the junction contained 4 bases not matched to a gene. Germline-derived CDR1 and CDR2 are SGHRS and YFSETQ. The CDR3 is made up of 15 amino acids. This CDR3 reads CASSLELAGLNEQFF. Here the CDR3 DNA reads TGCGCCAGCAGCTTGGAGCTAGCGGGACTCAATGAGCAGTTCTTC.

The CDR3 DNA reads TGTGCCAGTGCTACAGGGACGGGAGAGACCCAGTACTTC. Translation: CASATGTGETQYF. The chain links TRBV19 to TRBJ2-5, with D perhaps matching TRBD1 (6 bases). CDR1 is LNHDA and CDR2 is SQIVND in the germline V gene (reference sequence). This CDR3 has 13 residues. V was trimmed by 8 bases and J by 4 bases, leaving 14 bases between them.

This clone was detected a few times. The rearrangement links TRBV30 to TRBJ1-6; unclear D gene. CDR3 length equals 16 residues. Germline-derived CDR1 and CDR2 are GTSNPN and SVGIG (reference sequence). The V and J ends lost 0 bases and 7 bases respectively, with 16 bases between them. The chain's CDR3 is CAWSVKDLLPNSPLHF. CDR3 nucleotide sequence: TGTGCCTGGAGTGTAAAAGACCTCCTACCCAATTCACCCCTCCACTTT.

This chain uses TRBV27 with TRBJ1-2; 7 bases match TRBD1. Trimming removed 3 bases from V and 4 bases from J; junction bases left unmatched: 11. CDR1 is MNHEY and CDR2 is SMNVEV in the germline V gene (reference sequence). This CDR3 spans 16 amino acids. The CDR3 DNA reads TGTGCCAGCAGTTTGGGATACAGGGGTACCGGCTATGGCTACACCTTC. Protein product: CASSLGYRGTGYGYTF.

This clone was detected only once. This chain joins TRBV19 and TRBJ2-2, with 10 bases lining up with TRBD1. The CDR3 is 15 residues long. The V gene's germline CDR1 is LNHDA and CDR2 SQIVND (reference sequence). The V gene end was trimmed by 7 bases and the J gene end by 5 bases; junction bases not matched to a gene: 7. CDR3 protein: CASKDRGRETGELFF. DNA for the CDR3: TGTGCCAGTAAAGACAGGGGGCGAGAGACCGGGGAGCTGTTTTTT. The full variable domain, with the rest looked up from reference TRBV19 and TRBJ2-2, is DGGITQSPKYLFRKEGQNVTLSCEQNLNHDAMYWYRQDPGQGLRLIYYSQIVNDFQKGDIAEGYSVSREKKESFPLTVTSAQKNPTAFYLCASKDRGRETGELFFGEGSRLTVL.

This clone occurred once. The chain recombines TRBV30 with TRBJ1-2, with D maybe TRBD1 (5 bases). The germline CDR1 and CDR2 sequences are GTSNPN and SVGIG (reference sequence). Trimming took 6 bases from V and 5 from J, leaving 13 bases between them. The CDR3 runs 12 residues. The CDR3 is CACNGGDYGYTF. As DNA, the CDR3 is TGTGCCTGCAACGGGGGGGATTATGGCTACACCTTC. Full variable domain (rest looked up from reference TRBV30 and TRBJ1-2): SQTIHQWPATLVQPVGSPLSLECTVEGTSNPNLYWYRQAAGRGLQLLFYSVGIGQISSEVPQNLSASRPQDRQFILSSKKLLLSDSGFYLCACNGGDYGYTFGSGTRLTVV.

The rearrangement links TRBV9 to TRBJ2-3; TRBD1 might be the D (6 bases). Germline V lookup: CDR1 SGDLS, CDR2 YYNGEE. V was pared by 0 bases and J by 2 bases, with 7 bases between. The CDR3 extends over 14 amino acids. The CDR3 loop reads CASSVEGVTDTQYF. The CDR3, as DNA: TGTGCCAGCAGCGTAGAGGGGGTCACAGATACGCAGTATTTT. The full variable domain, its missing parts supplied by reference TRBV9 and TRBJ2-3, is DSGVTQTPKHLITATGQRVTLRCSPRSGDLSVYWYQQSLDQGLQFLIQYYNGEERAKGNILERFSAQQFPDLHSELNLSSLELGDSALYFCASSVEGVTDTQYFGPGTRLTVL.

The CDR3 loop is CASSRSGGRVYNEQFF. The CDR3 DNA follows: TGTGCCAGCAGCCGATCTGGCGGGAGGGTCTACAATGAGCAGTTCTTC. The genes are TRBV7-9 and TRBJ2-1; 9 nucleotides match TRBD2. The CDR3 length is 16 residues. The junction had 8 bases not matched to a gene; V was cut back by 5 bases and J by 3 bases. The germline V gene encodes CDR1 SEHNR and CDR2 FQNEAQ (reference sequence). The whole variable domain, remainder taken from reference TRBV7-9 and TRBJ2-1, is DTGVSQNPRHKITKRGQNVTFRCDPISEHNRLYWYRQTLGQGPEFLTYFQNEAQLEKSRLLSDRFSAERPKGSFSTLEIQRTEQGDSAMYLCASSRSGGRVYNEQFFGPGTRLTVL.

The chain has TRBV11-2 and TRBJ2-3, with D uncertain. This CDR3 spans 14 amino acids. Trimming shortened V by 7 bases and J by 2 bases, and 13 bases separated the two germline ends. Germline V gene sequence: CDR1 SGHAT, CDR2 FQNNGV. This CDR3 reads CASIESAHTDTQYF. In DNA form, the CDR3 reads TGTGCCAGCATTGAATCGGCCCACACAGATACGCAGTATTTT.

This rearrangement joins TRBV4-3 to TRBJ2-2; D may be TRBD1 or TRBD2 (5 bases each). Germline assignment: CDR1 LGHNA and CDR2 YSLEER. The CDR3 spans 17 residues. The V end was cut by 1 base, the J end by 0 bases, with 12 bases between. The CDR3 loop is CASSQGHGTSNTGELFF. As DNA, the CDR3 is TGCGCCAGCAGCCAAGGGCATGGGACGTCGAACACCGGGGAGCTGTTTTTT.